The 9 T cell receptor beta chains given below trace back to one sample, sequenced in a study of blood T cell repertoires in COVID-19. The data were produced by immunoSEQ multiplex PCR, yet TCRdb's version contains in-frame clones alone and is incomplete. The repertoire includes 300,000 to 400,000 clones, around 86% of them detected once, and over 2.5% sits in the top ten. Input material: peripheral blood. The receptor source for this set is a human donor in a cohort sampled during active COVID-19.

This CDR3 reads CAWSPAGGAGGYEQYF. CDR3 in DNA: TGTGCCTGGAGTCCTGCGGGAGGAGCGGGGGGGTACGAGCAGTACTTC. The rearrangement links TRBV30 to TRBJ2-7, with TRBD2 matching over 10 bases. The J segment lost 4 bases and the V segment lost 2 bases, leaving 11 bases of the junction unmatched. Germline V gene sequence: CDR1 GTSNPN, CDR2 SVGIG (reference sequence). The CDR3 length is 16 residues.

The chain is built from TRBV28 and TRBJ2-1; 7 bases are a match to TRBD2. The CDR3 has 16 amino acids. Trimming at V came to 5 bases and at J to 2 bases, leaving 9 bases not matched to a gene. The germline CDR1 and CDR2 sequences are MDHEN and SYDVKM. Written as DNA, the CDR3 is TGTGCCAGCAGTCCCCCCCTAGCGGAGACCTACAATGAGCAGTTCTTC. Protein sequence: CASSPPLAETYNEQFF.

The gene calls are TRBV7-8 and TRBJ2-7; tentatively, D is TRBD1 (6 bases). In germline, CDR1 is SGHVS, CDR2 FQNEAQ. Trimming took off 4 bases at V and 3 bases at J, with 19 bases between the two ends. The CDR3 sequence is 16 residues long. The CDR3 nucleotides are TGTGCCAGCAGCTACAGAATCGGGCAGGGGAGCTACGAGCAGTACTTC. It yields the protein CASSYRIGQGSYEQYF.

The CDR3 nucleotides are TGCAGCGTTGATTGGCCAGGGTTCTGGGACACTGAAGCTTTCTTT. Amino acid sequence: CSVDWPGFWDTEAFF. This chain joins TRBV29-1 and TRBJ1-1; weak D call: TRBD1 (5 bases). This CDR3 has 15 amino acids. V dropped 3 bases and J dropped 3 bases, with 17 bases sitting between them. CDR1 and CDR2 (germline): SQVTM, ANQGSEA. Supplemented by reference TRBV29-1 and TRBJ1-1, the full variable domain reads SAVISQKPSRDICQRGTSLTIQCQVDSQVTMMFWYRQQPGQSLTLIATANQGSEATYESGFVIDKFPISRPNLTFSTLTVSNMSPEDSSIYLCSVDWPGFWDTEAFFGQGTRLTVV.

The table lists this clone with a count of one. This chain links TRBV30 with TRBJ2-3, with 7 bases fitting TRBD2. Germline CDR1 is GTSNPN and CDR2 is SVGIG (reference sequence). The CDR3 runs to 18 residues. The V gene end was trimmed by 0 bases and the J gene end by 2 bases; junction bases not matched to a gene: 14. The CDR3 spells CAWSVPRAGLDITDTQYF. The CDR3 DNA reads as TGTGCCTGGAGTGTACCTCGGGCCGGACTAGACATCACAGATACGCAGTATTTT.

The chain joins TRBV30 to TRBJ1-2, with D hard to call. Germline lookup yields CDR1 GTSNPN and CDR2 SVGIG (reference sequence). The CDR3 length is 13 residues. The V end was cut by 1 base, the J end by 6 bases, with 12 bases between. The CDR3 nucleotides are TGTGCCTGGAGTGCCGCCGGTCATGATGGCTACACCTTC. As protein: CAWSAAGHDGYTF.

There are a few counts of this clone. The chain combines TRBV6-2 or TRBV6-3 with TRBJ1-1, with TRBD1 as a possible D gene (6 bases). The germline V and J ends were trimmed by 0 bases and 7 bases, with 12 bases remaining between them. The CDR3 extends over 14 amino acids. Germline values: CDR1 MNHEY, CDR2 SVGEGT. The DNA for the CDR3 is TGTGCCAGCAGTTACTCAGCAGGGGCCCTTGAAGCTTTCTTT. This gives the protein CASSYSAGALEAFF.

J is TRBJ1-2 and V is TRBV19, with 8 bases lining up with TRBD1. The germline V gene encodes CDR1 LNHDA and CDR2 SQIVND (reference sequence). There are 15 residues in the CDR3. V trimming: 3 bases; J trimming: 4 bases; junction bases outside the gene matches: 7. CDR3 protein: CASSMAGTGLYGYTF. CDR3 bases: TGTGCCAGTAGTATGGCGGGGACAGGTCTCTATGGCTACACCTTC.

The genes are TRBV29-1 and TRBJ2-5; TRBD2 matches at 8 bases. V dropped 7 bases and J dropped 1; count of bases not matched to a gene: 11. This CDR3 region has 15 residues. Per the germline V gene, CDR1 is SQVTM and CDR2 is ANQGSEA. The CDR3 is CSASSGGGLQETQYF. The DNA of the CDR3 is TGCAGCGCCTCTTCCGGCGGGGGGCTCCAAGAGACCCAGTACTTC.